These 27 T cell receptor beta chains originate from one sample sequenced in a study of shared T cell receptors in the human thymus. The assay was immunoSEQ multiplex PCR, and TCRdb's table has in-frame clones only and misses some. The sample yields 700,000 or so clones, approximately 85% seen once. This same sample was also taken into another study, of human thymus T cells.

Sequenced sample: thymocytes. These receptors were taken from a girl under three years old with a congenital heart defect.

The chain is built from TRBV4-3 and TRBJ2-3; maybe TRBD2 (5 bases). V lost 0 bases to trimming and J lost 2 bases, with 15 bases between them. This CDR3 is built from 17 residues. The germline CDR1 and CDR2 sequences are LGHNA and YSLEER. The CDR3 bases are TGCGCCAGCAGCCAAGATGAGGATTCAGCGGACACAGATACGCAGTATTTT. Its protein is CASSQDEDSADTDTQYF.

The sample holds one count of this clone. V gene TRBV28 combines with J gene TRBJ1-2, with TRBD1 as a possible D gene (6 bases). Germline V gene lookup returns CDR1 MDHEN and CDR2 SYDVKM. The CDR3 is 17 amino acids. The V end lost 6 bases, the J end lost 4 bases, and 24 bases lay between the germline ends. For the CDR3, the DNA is TGTGCCAGCAGGTCACCACTACTACACAGGGAGGGCTATGGCTACACCTTC. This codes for CASRSPLLHREGYGYTF.

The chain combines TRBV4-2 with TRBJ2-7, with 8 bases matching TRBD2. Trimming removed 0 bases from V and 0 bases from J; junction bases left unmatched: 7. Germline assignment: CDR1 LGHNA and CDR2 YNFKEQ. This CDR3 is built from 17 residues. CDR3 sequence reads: CASSQEGGGPSSYEQYF. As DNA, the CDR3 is TGTGCCAGCAGCCAAGAAGGCGGGGGGCCGAGCTCCTACGAGCAGTACTTC.

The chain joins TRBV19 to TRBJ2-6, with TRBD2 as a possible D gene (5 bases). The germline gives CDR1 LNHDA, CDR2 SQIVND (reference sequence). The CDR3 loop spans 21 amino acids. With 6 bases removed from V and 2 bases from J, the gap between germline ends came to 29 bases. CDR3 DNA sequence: TGTGCCAGTAGGGCCCTGACAAACACCTGGCGAGGGCCCCCTGGGGCCAACGTCCTGACTTTC. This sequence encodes CASRALTNTWRGPPGANVLTF.

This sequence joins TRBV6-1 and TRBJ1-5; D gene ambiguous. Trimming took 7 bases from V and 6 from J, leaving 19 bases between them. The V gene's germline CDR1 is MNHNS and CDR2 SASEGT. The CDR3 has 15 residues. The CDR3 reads CASKLVTGVGQPQHF. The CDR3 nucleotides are TGTGCCAGCAAGTTAGTGACGGGAGTGGGTCAGCCCCAGCATTTT.

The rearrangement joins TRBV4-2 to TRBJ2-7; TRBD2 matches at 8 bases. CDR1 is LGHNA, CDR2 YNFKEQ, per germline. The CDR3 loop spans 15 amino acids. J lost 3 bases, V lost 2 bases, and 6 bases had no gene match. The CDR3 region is CASSQPAGDDYEQYF. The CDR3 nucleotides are TGTGCCAGCAGCCAACCAGCGGGAGACGACTACGAGCAGTACTTC.

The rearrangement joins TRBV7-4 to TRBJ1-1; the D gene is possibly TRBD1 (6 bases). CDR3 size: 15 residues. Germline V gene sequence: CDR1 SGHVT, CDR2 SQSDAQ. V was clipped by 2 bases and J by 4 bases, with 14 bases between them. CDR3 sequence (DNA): TGTGCCAGCAGCTTACAGGGGCCTCGACCCACTGAAGCTTTCTTT. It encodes CASSLQGPRPTEAFF.

The CDR3 here is CATSREPPADKTSEKLFF. The CDR3 region has the DNA TGTGCCACCAGCAGAGAACCCCCGGCGGACAAGACGAGTGAAAAACTGTTTTTT. V usage is TRBV15 and J usage is TRBJ1-4; a weak D match, TRBD1 (5 bases). This CDR3 has 18 residues. Looked up from germline, CDR1 is LNHNV and CDR2 is YYDKDF (reference sequence). V lost 0 bases to trimming and J lost 7 bases, with 21 bases between them. Combining the CDR3 with reference TRBV15 and TRBJ1-4 gives the whole variable domain DAMVIQNPRYQVTQFGKPVTLSCSQTLNHNVMYWYQQKSSQAPKLLFHYYDKDFNNEADTPDNFQSRRPNTSFCFLDIRSPGLGDTAMYLCATSREPPADKTSEKLFFGSGTQLSVL.

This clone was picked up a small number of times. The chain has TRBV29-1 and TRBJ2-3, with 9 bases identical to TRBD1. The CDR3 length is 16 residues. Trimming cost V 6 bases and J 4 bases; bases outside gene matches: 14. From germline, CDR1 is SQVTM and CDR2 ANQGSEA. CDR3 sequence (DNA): TGCAGCGTCCCAGAGTCATGGGACAGGGAGGCAGATACGCAGTATTTT. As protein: CSVPESWDREADTQYF.

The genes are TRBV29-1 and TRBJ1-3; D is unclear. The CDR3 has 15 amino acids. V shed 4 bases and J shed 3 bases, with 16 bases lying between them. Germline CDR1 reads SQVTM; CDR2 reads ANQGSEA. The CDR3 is CSVAVGLRGGNTIYF. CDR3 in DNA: TGCAGCGTTGCTGTTGGCCTCAGAGGTGGAAACACCATATATTTT. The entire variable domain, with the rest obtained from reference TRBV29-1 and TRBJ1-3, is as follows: SAVISQKPSRDICQRGTSLTIQCQVDSQVTMMFWYRQQPGQSLTLIATANQGSEATYESGFVIDKFPISRPNLTFSTLTVSNMSPEDSSIYLCSVAVGLRGGNTIYFGEGSWLTVV.

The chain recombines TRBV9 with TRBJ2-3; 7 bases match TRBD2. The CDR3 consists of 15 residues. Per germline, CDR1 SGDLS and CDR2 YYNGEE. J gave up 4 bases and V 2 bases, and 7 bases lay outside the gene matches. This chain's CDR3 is CASSVPSSGADTQYF. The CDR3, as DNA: TGTGCCAGCAGCGTGCCCTCGAGCGGGGCAGATACGCAGTATTTT. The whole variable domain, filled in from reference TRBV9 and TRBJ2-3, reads DSGVTQTPKHLITATGQRVTLRCSPRSGDLSVYWYQQSLDQGLQFLIQYYNGEERAKGNILERFSAQQFPDLHSELNLSSLELGDSALYFCASSVPSSGADTQYFGPGTRLTVL.

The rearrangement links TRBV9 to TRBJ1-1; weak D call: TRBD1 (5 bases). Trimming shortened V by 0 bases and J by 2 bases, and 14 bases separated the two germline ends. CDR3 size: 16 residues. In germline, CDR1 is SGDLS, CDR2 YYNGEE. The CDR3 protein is CASSVGLGPVNTEAFF. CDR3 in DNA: TGTGCCAGCAGCGTAGGCTTGGGGCCGGTAAACACTGAAGCTTTCTTT. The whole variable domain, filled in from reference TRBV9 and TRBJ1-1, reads DSGVTQTPKHLITATGQRVTLRCSPRSGDLSVYWYQQSLDQGLQFLIQYYNGEERAKGNILERFSAQQFPDLHSELNLSSLELGDSALYFCASSVGLGPVNTEAFFGQGTRLTVV.

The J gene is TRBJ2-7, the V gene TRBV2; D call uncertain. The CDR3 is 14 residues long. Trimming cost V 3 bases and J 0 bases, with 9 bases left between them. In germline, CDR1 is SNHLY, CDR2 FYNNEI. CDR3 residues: CASSDRITSYEQYF. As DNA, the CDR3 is TGTGCCAGCAGTGACAGGATTACCTCCTACGAGCAGTACTTC.

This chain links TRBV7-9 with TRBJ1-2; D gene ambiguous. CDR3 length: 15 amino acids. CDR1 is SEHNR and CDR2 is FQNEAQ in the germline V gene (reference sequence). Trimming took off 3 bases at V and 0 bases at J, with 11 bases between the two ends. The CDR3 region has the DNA TGTGCCAGCAGCTTCGTCGCAGTCACTAACTATGGCTACACCTTC. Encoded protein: CASSFVAVTNYGYTF.

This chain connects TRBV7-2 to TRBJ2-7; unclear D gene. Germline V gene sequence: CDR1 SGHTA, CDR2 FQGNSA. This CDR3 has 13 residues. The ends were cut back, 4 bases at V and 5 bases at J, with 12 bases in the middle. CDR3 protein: CASSSTLADEQYF. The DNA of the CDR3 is TGTGCCAGCAGCTCCACCCTGGCTGACGAGCAGTACTTC.

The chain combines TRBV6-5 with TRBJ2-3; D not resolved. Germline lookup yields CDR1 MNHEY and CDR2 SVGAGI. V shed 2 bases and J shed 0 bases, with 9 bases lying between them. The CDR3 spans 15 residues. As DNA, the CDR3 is TGTGCCAGCAGTTACGCCAGTGGTAGCACAGATACGCAGTATTTT. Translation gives CASSYASGSTDTQYF.

The CDR3 reads CASSSKTGQKREAFF. In nucleotides, the CDR3 is TGTGCCAGCAGCTCTAAGACAGGACAAAAACGGGAAGCTTTCTTT. V is TRBV7-9 and J is TRBJ1-1; weak D call: TRBD1 (6 bases). This CDR3 has 15 residues. Germline V lookup: CDR1 SEHNR, CDR2 FQNEAQ (reference sequence). V was shortened by 4 bases and J by 8 bases, with 20 bases between the two germline ends.

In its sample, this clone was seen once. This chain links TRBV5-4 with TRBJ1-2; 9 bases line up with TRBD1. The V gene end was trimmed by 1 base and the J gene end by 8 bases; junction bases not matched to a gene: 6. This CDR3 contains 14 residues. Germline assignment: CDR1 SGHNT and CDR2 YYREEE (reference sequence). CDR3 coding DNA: TGTGCCAGCAGCTTGTACAGGGGGCAGGAGGGCTACACCTTC. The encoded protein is CASSLYRGQEGYTF.

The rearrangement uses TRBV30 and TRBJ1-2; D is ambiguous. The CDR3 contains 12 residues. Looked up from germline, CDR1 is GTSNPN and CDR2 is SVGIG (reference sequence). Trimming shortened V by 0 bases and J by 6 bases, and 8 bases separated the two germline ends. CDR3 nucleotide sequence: TGTGCCTGGAGTGTAGGCGGGCATGGCTACACCTTC. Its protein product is CAWSVGGHGYTF.

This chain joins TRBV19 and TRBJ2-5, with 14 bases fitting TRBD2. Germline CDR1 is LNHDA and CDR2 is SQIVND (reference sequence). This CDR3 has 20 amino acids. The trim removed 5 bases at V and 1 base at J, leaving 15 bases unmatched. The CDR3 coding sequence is TGTGCCAGTAGTTTACTGGGGACTAGCGGGGGCCTCCTACCCCAAGAGACCCAGTACTTC. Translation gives CASSLLGTSGGLLPQETQYF.

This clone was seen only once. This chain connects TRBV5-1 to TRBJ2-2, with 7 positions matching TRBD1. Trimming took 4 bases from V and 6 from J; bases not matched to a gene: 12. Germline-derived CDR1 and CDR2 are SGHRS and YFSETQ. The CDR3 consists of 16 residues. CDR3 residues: CASSRSRRGLAGELFF. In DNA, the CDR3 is TGCGCCAGCAGCCGCAGTCGCAGGGGGTTGGCCGGGGAGCTGTTTTTT.

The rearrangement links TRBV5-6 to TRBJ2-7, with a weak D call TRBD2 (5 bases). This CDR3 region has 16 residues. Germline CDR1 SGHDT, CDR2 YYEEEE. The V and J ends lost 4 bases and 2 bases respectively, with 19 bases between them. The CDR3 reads CASSRLPGLVPYEQYF. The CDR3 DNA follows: TGTGCCAGCAGCCGACTACCGGGCCTGGTACCCTACGAGCAGTACTTC.

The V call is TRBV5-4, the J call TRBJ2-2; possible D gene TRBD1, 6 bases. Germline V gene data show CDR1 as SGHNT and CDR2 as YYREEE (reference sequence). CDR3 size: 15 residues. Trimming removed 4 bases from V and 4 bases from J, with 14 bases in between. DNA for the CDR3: TGTGCCAGCAGCCTCCTCGGGACACCCACCGGGGAGCTGTTTTTT. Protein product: CASSLLGTPTGELFF.

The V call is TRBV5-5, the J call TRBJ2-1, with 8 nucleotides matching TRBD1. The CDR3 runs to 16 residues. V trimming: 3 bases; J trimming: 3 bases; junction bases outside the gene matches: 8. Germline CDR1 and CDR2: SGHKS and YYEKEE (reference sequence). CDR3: CASSYQGQAIYNEQFF. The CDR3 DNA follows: TGTGCCAGCAGCTACCAGGGACAGGCAATCTACAATGAGCAGTTCTTC.

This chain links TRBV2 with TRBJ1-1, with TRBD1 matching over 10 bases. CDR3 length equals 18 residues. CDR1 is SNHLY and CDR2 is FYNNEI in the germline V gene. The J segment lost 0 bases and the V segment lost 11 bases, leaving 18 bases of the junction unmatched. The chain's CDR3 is CAWGLGTGEPSVNTEAFF. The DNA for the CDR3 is TGTGCCTGGGGACTTGGGACAGGGGAACCTAGTGTGAACACTGAAGCTTTCTTT.

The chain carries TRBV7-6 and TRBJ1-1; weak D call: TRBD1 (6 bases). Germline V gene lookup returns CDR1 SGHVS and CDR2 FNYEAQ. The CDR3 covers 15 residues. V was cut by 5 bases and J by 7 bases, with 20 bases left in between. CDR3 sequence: CASSPNRTGPLEAFF. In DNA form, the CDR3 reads TGTGCCAGCAGCCCAAACCGTACAGGGCCCCTTGAAGCTTTCTTT.

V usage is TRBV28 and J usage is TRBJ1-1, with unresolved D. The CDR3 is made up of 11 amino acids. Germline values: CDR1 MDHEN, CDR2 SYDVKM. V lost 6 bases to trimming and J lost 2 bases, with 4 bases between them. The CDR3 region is CASRQNTEAFF. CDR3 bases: TGTGCCAGCAGACAAAACACTGAAGCTTTCTTT. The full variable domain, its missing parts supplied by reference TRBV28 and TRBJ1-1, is DVKVTQSSRYLVKRTGEKVFLECVQDMDHENMFWYRQDPGLGLRLIYFSYDVKMKEKGDIPEGYSVSREKKERFSLILESASTNQTSMYLCASRQNTEAFFGQGTRLTVV.